The clone carrying this T cell receptor (beta chain) came up once. Its target is not known. The data are from a study of T cell responses to AZD1222 COVID-19 vaccine. Notes on the study in general: An increase in Spike-specific TCR breadth and depth was observed after two AZD1222 doses.

Assay: immunoSEQ multiplex PCR; the TCRdb copy retains only in-frame clones and omits some. The sample records about 130,000 clones, about nine tenths being singletons. This CDR3 has 14 residues. Trimming took 2 bases from V and 8 from J, leaving 13 bases between them. Per the germline V gene, CDR1 is MNHNY and CDR2 is SVGAGI (reference sequence). The rearrangement uses TRBV6-6 and TRBJ1-5, with a tentative D call TRBD1 (5 bases). The receptor comes from an adult in good health. The specimen was peripheral blood, collected on day 0 of AZD1222 vaccination. The CDR3 DNA follows: TGTGCCAGCAGTTACAGGGCCAGGGATGAGCCCCAGCATTTT. Protein sequence: CASSYRARDEPQHF.